This TCR beta chain was sequenced in a study of blood T cell repertoires in COVID-19. The sample holds one count of this clone. Using immunoSEQ multiplex PCR, the repertoire was profiled, and TCRdb retains in-frame clones only, with some absent. The data show tens of thousands of clones, 82% seen once. The source material was peripheral blood. The clonotype comes from a human donor in a cohort sampled during active COVID-19.

DNA for the CDR3: TGTGCCAGCAGCGGACAGATCTCTGGAAACACCATATATTTT. Translating gives CASSGQISGNTIYF. This chain connects TRBV7-8 to TRBJ1-3; maybe TRBD1 (6 bases). V lost 5 bases to trimming and J lost 0 bases, with 8 bases between them. Germline lookup yields CDR1 SGHVS and CDR2 FQNEAQ. This CDR3 is 14 amino acids long.